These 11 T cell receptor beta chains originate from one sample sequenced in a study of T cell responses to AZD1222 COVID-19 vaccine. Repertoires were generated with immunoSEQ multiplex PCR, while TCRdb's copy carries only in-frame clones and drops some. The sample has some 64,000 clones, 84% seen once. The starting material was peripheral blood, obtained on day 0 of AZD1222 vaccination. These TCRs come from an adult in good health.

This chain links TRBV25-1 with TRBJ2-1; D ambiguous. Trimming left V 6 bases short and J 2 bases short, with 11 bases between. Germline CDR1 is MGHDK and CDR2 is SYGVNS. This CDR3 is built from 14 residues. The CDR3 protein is CASRPPDTYNEQFF. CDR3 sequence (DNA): TGTGCCAGCAGGCCCCCAGACACCTACAATGAGCAGTTCTTC.

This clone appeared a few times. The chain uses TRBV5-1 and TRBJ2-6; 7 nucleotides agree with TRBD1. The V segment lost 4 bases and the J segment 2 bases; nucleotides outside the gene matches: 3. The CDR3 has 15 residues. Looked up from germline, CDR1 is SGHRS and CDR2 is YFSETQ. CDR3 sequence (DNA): TGCGCCAGCAGCGTACAGGGGACTGGGGCCAACGTCCTGACTTTC. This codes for CASSVQGTGANVLTF.

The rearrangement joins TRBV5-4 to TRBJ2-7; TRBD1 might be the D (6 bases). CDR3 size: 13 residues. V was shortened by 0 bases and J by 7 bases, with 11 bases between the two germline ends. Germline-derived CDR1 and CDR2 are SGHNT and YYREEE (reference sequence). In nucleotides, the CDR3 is TGTGCCAGCAGCTTGGCGGACAGCCGAGAGCAGTACTTC. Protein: CASSLADSREQYF.

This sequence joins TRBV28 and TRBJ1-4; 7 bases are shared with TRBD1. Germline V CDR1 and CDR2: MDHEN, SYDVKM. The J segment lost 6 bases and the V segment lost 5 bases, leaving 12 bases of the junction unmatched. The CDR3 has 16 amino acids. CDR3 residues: CASSTRRGRGDEKLFF. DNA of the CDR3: TGTGCCAGCAGTACGAGGAGGGGGCGAGGAGATGAAAAACTGTTTTTT.

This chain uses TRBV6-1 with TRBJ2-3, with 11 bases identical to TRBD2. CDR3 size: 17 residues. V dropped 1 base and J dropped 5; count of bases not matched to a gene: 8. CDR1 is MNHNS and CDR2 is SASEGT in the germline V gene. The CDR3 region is CASSEGVAGGRRDTQYF. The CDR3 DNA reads TGTGCCAGCAGTGAAGGGGTAGCGGGGGGGCGAAGAGATACGCAGTATTTT.

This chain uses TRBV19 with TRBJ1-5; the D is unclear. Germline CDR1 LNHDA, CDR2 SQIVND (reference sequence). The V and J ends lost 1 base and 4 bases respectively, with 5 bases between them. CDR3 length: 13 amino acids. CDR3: CASSIVANQPQHF. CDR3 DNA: TGTGCCAGTAGTATAGTTGCAAATCAGCCCCAGCATTTT.

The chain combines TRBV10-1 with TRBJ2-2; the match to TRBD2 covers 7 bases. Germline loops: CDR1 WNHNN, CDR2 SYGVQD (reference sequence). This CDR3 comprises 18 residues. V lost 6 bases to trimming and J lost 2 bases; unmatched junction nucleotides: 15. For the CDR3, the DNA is TGCGCCAGCAGAGCCTGGGGGGGAAACCCTCCTAACACCGGGGAGCTGTTTTTT. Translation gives CASRAWGGNPPNTGELFF.

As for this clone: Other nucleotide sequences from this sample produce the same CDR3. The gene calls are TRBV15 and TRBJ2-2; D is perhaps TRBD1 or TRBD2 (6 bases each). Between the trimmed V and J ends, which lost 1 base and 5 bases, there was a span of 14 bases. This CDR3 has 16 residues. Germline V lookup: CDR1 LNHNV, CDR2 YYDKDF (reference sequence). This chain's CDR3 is CATSRVRGGWTGELFF. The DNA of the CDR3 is TGTGCCACCAGCAGAGTCAGAGGGGGGTGGACCGGGGAGCTGTTTTTT.

CDR3 sequence: CASSPRQGEGGYGYTF. CDR3 in DNA: TGCGCCAGCAGCCCGAGACAGGGGGAGGGAGGCTATGGCTACACCTTC. The chain carries TRBV5-1 and TRBJ1-2, with 9 bases that match TRBD1. The CDR3 contains 16 residues. The V segment lost 4 bases and the J segment 4 bases; nucleotides outside the gene matches: 11. Germline V gives CDR1 SGHRS, CDR2 YFSETQ.

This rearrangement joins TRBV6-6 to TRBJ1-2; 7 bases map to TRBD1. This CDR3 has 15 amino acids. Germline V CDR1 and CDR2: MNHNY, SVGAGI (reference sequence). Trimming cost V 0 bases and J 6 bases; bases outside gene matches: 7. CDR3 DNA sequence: TGTGCCAGCAGTTACTCGATCGGGACAGCTAATGGCTACACCTTC. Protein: CASSYSIGTANGYTF.

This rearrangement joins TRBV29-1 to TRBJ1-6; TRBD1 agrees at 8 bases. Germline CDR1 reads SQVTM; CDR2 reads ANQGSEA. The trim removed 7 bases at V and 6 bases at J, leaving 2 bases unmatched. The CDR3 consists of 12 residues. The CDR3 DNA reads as TGCAGCGCCGGACAGGGTAATTCACCCCTCCACTTT. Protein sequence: CSAGQGNSPLHF.